Sequencing of this TCR beta chain was carried out in a study of T-cell memory formation after mild COVID-19. Study context: The TCR clusters were mostly specific to one donor.

TCRdb re-analysed the 5' RACE reads in MiXCR, keeping a single row per CDR3 protein. The sample records more than 250,000 distinct CDR3 sequences, 15% to 20% being singletons. This clonotype appeared many times. Trimming stripped 3 bases from V and 4 bases from J, with 10 bases between. Germline V gene data show CDR1 as SGHRS and CDR2 as YFSETQ. The CDR3 is made up of 13 amino acids. The J gene is TRBJ1-1, the V gene TRBV5-1; D is unclear. Material: PBMCs or a T cell subset sorted from them (not recorded which). The source is a young man who had mild COVID-19 (a few samples of this study predate the infection). Cell type and time point are not known. CDR3 nucleotides: TGCGCCAGCAGCTCGTCGGGATCCACTGAAGCTTTCTTT. Translation: CASSSSGSTEAFF.